The present T cell receptor beta chain was sequenced within a study of cytomegalovirus exposure and HLA in healthy donors. Study information: Early release data held tens of millions of unique TCRs from HLA-typed donors.

Overall study results and limits: For TCR beta chains, V- and J-gene trimming was later linked to a missense DCLRE1C variant. Analyses of presence and absence presupposed an approximately uniform sequencing depth across donors. HLA alleles were associated with some 17,000 TCR beta sequences in a later analysis at 0.05 false discovery rate.

The PCR used 60 Vbeta and 13 Jbeta primers. Profiled with immunoSEQ multiplex PCR; TCRdb holds only in-frame clones, not every one. Of tens of thousands of clones in the sample, less than 80% were seen once. As regards this clone: What it binds is not known.

The V end was cut by 4 bases, the J end by 5 bases, with 11 bases between. CDR3 length equals 13 residues. Germline assignment: CDR1 SGHAT and CDR2 FQNNGV. The sequencing sample was made of PBMCs. This TCR came from a man aged 30 to 45 in good health and CMV-seronegative. The chain employs TRBV11-2 and TRBJ2-5, with D possibly TRBD1 on 5 matching bases. CDR3 protein: CASSSRGRETQYF. The CDR3, as DNA: TGTGCCAGCAGCTCAAGGGGCCGGGAGACCCAGTACTTC.